Listed below are T cell receptor beta chains from one sample, sequenced in a study of blood T cells in healthy people across ages. TCRdb re-called the 5' RACE reads through MiXCR, storing one row per CDR3 protein. Of about 1.8 million distinct CDR3 sequences in the sample, just under 50% were seen once. Sequencing was performed on blood. Receptors originate from a woman aged 40 to 50 in good health. CDR3s include the opening cysteine and the closing phenylalanine or tryptophan. D genes are given only for firm matches. Size values are once, few and many counts, or a class for expanded clones, and some rows have none.

J	size	V	D	CDR3	DNA
TRBJ2-5	many	TRBV20-1	TRBD2	CSAPSGGQETQYF	TGCAGTGCCCCGAGCGGGGGGCAAGAGACCCAGTACTTC
TRBJ1-2	-	TRBV6-6	-	CASSYSTPNYGYTF	TGTGCCAGCAGTTACTCGACCCCAAACTATGGCTACACCTTC
TRBJ2-5	few	TRBV5-1	TRBD2	CASSPLEAGGQETQYF	TGCGCCAGCAGCCCCCTGGAGGCGGGGGGACAAGAGACCCAGTACTTC
TRBJ2-3	few	TRBV4-3	TRBD1	CASSQTDRADTQYF	TGCGCCAGCAGCCAAACAGACAGGGCAGATACGCAGTATTTT
TRBJ2-1	-	TRBV9	TRBD2	CASSVSLGLAGDNEQFF	TGTGCCAGCAGCGTAAGCCTGGGACTAGCGGGGGACAATGAGCAGTTCTTC
TRBJ2-1	-	TRBV6-2/TRBV6-3	-	CASSYTGASYNEQFF	TGTGCCAGCAGTTACACGGGCGCTTCCTACAATGAGCAGTTCTTC
TRBJ1-2	-	TRBV6-5	TRBD1	CASSYSTSSGTANNYGYTF	TGTGCCAGCAGTTACTCAACATCGTCAGGGACAGCAAATAACTATGGCTACACCTTC
TRBJ2-5	few	TRBV20-1	-	CSAPRGWQETQYF	TGCAGTGCTCCTAGGGGGTGGCAAGAGACCCAGTACTTC
TRBJ1-5	many	TRBV12-3/TRBV12-4	-	CASSLVGSNQPQHF	TGTGCCAGCAGTTTAGTAGGCAGCAATCAGCCCCAGCATTTT
TRBJ2-5	-	TRBV28	TRBD2	CASIPSGGSQETQYF	TGTGCCAGCATTCCTAGCGGGGGGTCCCAAGAGACCCAGTACTTC
TRBJ1-1	-	TRBV6-6	TRBD1	CASGGQGRTEAFF	TGTGCCAGCGGGGGACAGGGACGCACTGAAGCTTTCTTT
TRBJ1-5	-	TRBV10-3	TRBD1	CAIRAGTGDNQPQHF	TGTGCCATCAGGGCCGGGACAGGGGACAATCAGCCCCAGCATTTT
TRBJ1-6	-	TRBV6-1	TRBD1	CASSPTGVPPLHF	TGTGCCAGCAGTCCGACAGGGGTACCACCCCTCCACTTT
TRBJ1-2	once	TRBV20-1	TRBD1	CSAIPGQGIGYTF	TGCAGTGCCATCCCGGGACAGGGGATAGGCTACACCTTC
TRBJ2-5	-	TRBV27	-	CASRRGYETQYF	TGTGCCAGCAGAAGGGGCTATGAGACCCAGTACTTC
TRBJ2-3	few	TRBV28	TRBD2	CASSFMRGGQDTQYF	TGTGCCAGCAGTTTCATGCGGGGGGGCCAAGATACGCAGTATTTT
TRBJ1-4	few	TRBV27	-	CASSLSGRQATNEKLFF	TGTGCCAGCAGTTTATCAGGCAGGCAAGCAACTAATGAAAAACTGTTTTTT
TRBJ2-7	-	TRBV2	-	CASSEASASYEQYF	TGTGCCAGCAGTGAAGCGTCGGCCTCCTACGAGCAGTACTTC
TRBJ1-2	-	TRBV7-9	TRBD1	CASSSLPPDRGYYGYTF	TGTGCCAGCAGCTCCTTACCCCCGGACAGGGGATACTATGGCTACACCTTC
TRBJ2-3	few	TRBV4-3	-	CASSQDSLGIRGTDTQYF	TGCGCCAGCAGCCAAGACTCTCTCGGGATTAGGGGCACAGATACGCAGTATTTT
TRBJ2-3	-	TRBV27	-	CASSFASTDTQYF	TGTGCCAGCAGTTTCGCTAGCACAGATACGCAGTATTTT
TRBJ2-1	few	TRBV6-7	-	CASSYGGPVHNEQFF	TGTGCCAGCAGTTACGGGGGGCCCGTCCACAATGAGCAGTTCTTC
TRBJ2-4	once	TRBV12-3/TRBV12-4	-	CASSLAQGPSKNIQYF	TGTGCCAGCAGTTTAGCGCAGGGACCCTCCAAAAACATTCAGTACTTC
TRBJ1-1	-	TRBV5-1	-	CASTNVAGVNTEAFF	TGCGCCAGCACCAATGTAGCAGGGGTAAACACTGAAGCTTTCTTT
TRBJ1-2	-	TRBV7-2	-	CASSTLRPGYYYGYTF	TGTGCCAGCAGCACGTTACGTCCTGGATACTACTATGGCTACACCTTC
TRBJ1-2	-	TRBV28	-	CASSLPLPDHYGYTF	TGTGCCAGCAGCCTCCCTCTCCCAGATCACTATGGCTACACCTTC
TRBJ2-3	-	TRBV6-2/TRBV6-3	TRBD2	CASRLAGTTSTDTQYF	TGTGCCAGCAGACTAGCGGGGACTACTAGCACAGATACGCAGTATTTT
TRBJ2-3	-	TRBV6-1	-	CASSDGGNTQYF	TGTGCCAGCAGTGACGGAGGTAATACGCAGTATTTT
TRBJ2-1	-	TRBV9	-	CASSGGGGGQYNEQFF	TGTGCCAGCAGCGGTGGTGGGGGGGGCCAATACAATGAGCAGTTCTTC
TRBJ1-4	-	TRBV20-1	TRBD1	CSATQPTGVMAEKLFF	TGCAGTGCTACCCAGCCGACAGGGGTGATGGCTGAAAAACTGTTTTTT
TRBJ2-5	-	TRBV6-2/TRBV6-3	TRBD2	CATSSGGAKNEQYF	TGTGCCACCTCTAGCGGGGGGGCCAAAAATGAGCAGTACTTC